These 19 T cell receptor beta chains originate from one sample sequenced in a study of beta chain features in type 1 diabetes. Expressed TCRB transcripts were sequenced, since all the RNA that had been isolated was reverse transcribed. The table came from immunoSEQ multiplex PCR; TCRdb's copy has only in-frame clones and leaves some out. This sample has about 240,000 clones, with 25% to 30% found just once. Sequencing was carried out using central memory CD4+ T cells from blood. Source of these receptors: a man aged 25-45 years in good health.

At least ten counts were recorded for this clone. The chain uses TRBV7-2 and TRBJ1-4; D not certain. Trimming shortened V by 1 base and J by 2 bases, and 11 bases separated the two germline ends. Germline CDR1 SGHTA, CDR2 FQGNSA. CDR3 size: 16 residues. CDR3 nucleotides: TGTGCCAGCAGCTTAGGGGTTTCCGGGACTAATGAAAAACTGTTTTTT. Translating gives CASSLGVSGTNEKLFF.

This clone has a handful of counts. The V call is TRBV14, the J call TRBJ1-3; D possibly corresponds to TRBD1 (5 bases). Trimming took 1 base from V and 3 from J, leaving 10 bases between them. The germline CDR1 and CDR2 sequences are SGHDN and FVKESK. The CDR3 loop spans 15 amino acids. The DNA of the CDR3 is TGTGCCAGCAGCCAAGTTCGGGGGGTTGGAAACACCATATATTTT. Amino acid sequence: CASSQVRGVGNTIYF.

This clone came up a few times. This chain connects TRBV5-1 to TRBJ2-1; D possibly corresponds to TRBD2 (5 bases). V gave up 0 bases and J gave up 10 bases, with 14 bases separating them. The CDR3 has 14 residues. Germline V CDR1 and CDR2: SGHRS, YFSETQ. CDR3 protein: CASSLGGKPGEQFF. Written as DNA, the CDR3 is TGCGCCAGCAGCTTGGGAGGGAAGCCAGGCGAGCAGTTCTTC. Using reference TRBV5-1 and TRBJ2-1 for the parts outside the CDR3, the full variable domain is KAGVTQTPRYLIKTRGQQVTLSCSPISGHRSVSWYQQTPGQGLQFLFEYFSETQRNKGNFPGRFSGRQFSNSRSEMNVSTLELGDSALYLCASSLGGKPGEQFFGPGTRLTVL.

The V call is TRBV7-2, the J call TRBJ2-2; TRBD2 might be the D (5 bases). Germline assignment: CDR1 SGHTA and CDR2 FQGNSA. The CDR3 has 15 residues. V gave up 5 bases and J gave up 2 bases, with 12 bases separating them. The CDR3, as DNA: TGTGCCAGCAGCCCCCGTCGGGGAAACACCGGGGAGCTGTTTTTT. Translated, it gives CASSPRRGNTGELFF. Together with reference TRBV7-2 and TRBJ2-2, the CDR3 gives the full variable domain: GAGVSQSPSNKVTEKGKDVELRCDPISGHTALYWYRQSLGQGLEFLIYFQGNSAPDKSGLPSDRFSAERTGGSVSTLTIQRTQQEDSAVYLCASSPRRGNTGELFFGEGSRLTVL.

This clone was picked up a small number of times. The chain recombines TRBV4-2 with TRBJ1-1, with a possible D match to TRBD1 (6 bases). CDR1 is LGHNA and CDR2 is YNFKEQ in the germline V gene. This CDR3 is built from 16 residues. Trimming cost V 4 bases and J 3 bases, with 18 bases left between them. The CDR3 DNA is TGTGCCAGCAGCCCCTCGGCAGGGGCCTATGACACTGAAGCTTTCTTT. Its protein is CASSPSAGAYDTEAFF.

The V and J genes are TRBV7-9 and TRBJ2-1; a possible D gene is TRBD2 (6 bases). The germline V and J ends were trimmed by 3 bases and 0 bases, with 6 bases remaining between them. Germline assignment: CDR1 SEHNR and CDR2 FQNEAQ (reference sequence). This CDR3 is built from 14 residues. In nucleotides, the CDR3 is TGTGCCAGCAGCTTGACTAGCTCCTACAATGAGCAGTTCTTC. Protein sequence: CASSLTSSYNEQFF.

The J gene is TRBJ2-1, the V gene TRBV30; D is perhaps TRBD1 (5 bases). In germline, CDR1 is GTSNPN, CDR2 SVGIG (reference sequence). The CDR3 runs 12 residues. The V end was cut by 6 bases, the J end by 1 base, with 7 bases between. CDR3 protein: CACRASYNEQFF. Written as DNA, the CDR3 is TGTGCCTGCAGGGCGTCCTACAATGAGCAGTTCTTC.

In this sample, this clone turned up a few times. The gene calls are TRBV5-4 and TRBJ1-1; D perhaps matches TRBD1 (6 bases). This CDR3 spans 14 amino acids. Germline V CDR1 and CDR2: SGHNT, YYREEE (reference sequence). The V and J ends lost 8 bases and 3 bases respectively, with 17 bases between them. CDR3 coding DNA: TGTGCCAGTCAGAATCGGACAGCCTACACTGAAGCTTTCTTT. Its translation: CASQNRTAYTEAFF. Using reference TRBV5-4 and TRBJ1-1 for the parts outside the CDR3, the full variable domain is ETGVTQSPTHLIKTRGQQVTLRCSSQSGHNTVSWYQQALGQGPQFIFQYYREEENGRGNFPPRFSGLQFPNYSSELNVNALELDDSALYLCASQNRTAYTEAFFGQGTRLTVV.

The V gene is TRBV2, the J gene TRBJ2-7, with D unclear. CDR1 and CDR2 (germline): SNHLY, FYNNEI. The CDR3 is 13 residues long. Trimming took off 4 bases at V and 4 bases at J, with 11 bases between the two ends. The CDR3 bases are TGTGCCAGCAGTGTGAAAGAAGGATACGAGCAGTACTTC. Translating gives CASSVKEGYEQYF.

The gene calls are TRBV7-2 and TRBJ2-7; possible D gene TRBD2, 6 bases. With 6 bases removed from V and 6 bases from J, the gap between germline ends came to 15 bases. CDR1 is SGHTA, CDR2 FQGNSA, per germline. The length of the CDR3 is 13 residues. CDR3 residues: CASSPGPGGEQYF. The CDR3 DNA is TGTGCCAGCAGTCCCGGCCCCGGGGGCGAGCAGTACTTC.

V is TRBV19 and J is TRBJ2-7; 7 nucleotides line up with TRBD1. CDR1 and CDR2 (germline): LNHDA, SQIVND (reference sequence). V shed 9 bases and J 1 base; nucleotides not matched to a gene: 9. The CDR3 loop spans 14 amino acids. CDR3 in DNA: TGTGCCAGCAGCCTCGGGACAGCTTCCTACGAGCAGTACTTC. Translating gives CASSLGTASYEQYF.

The sample holds a few counts of this clone. Other DNA sequences from this sample encode an identical CDR3 as well. This chain joins TRBV29-1 and TRBJ2-7, with D perhaps given as TRBD1 or TRBD2 (6 bases each). CDR3 length equals 13 residues. Germline V gene lookup returns CDR1 SQVTM and CDR2 ANQGSEA. Trimming cost V 5 bases and J 0 bases, with 11 bases left between them. CDR3 coding DNA: TGCAGCGTTCTGAAGGGGGGCTCCTACGAGCAGTACTTC. This codes for CSVLKGGSYEQYF.

The rearrangement links TRBV27 to TRBJ2-7, with D perhaps TRBD2 (6 bases). V lost 5 bases and J 1 base, leaving 12 bases between the germline ends. This CDR3 has 14 residues. Germline V CDR1 and CDR2: MNHEY, SMNVEV (reference sequence). CDR3 DNA sequence: TGTGCCAGCAGTCCGCAAGGAGGGTCCTACGAGCAGTACTTC. As protein: CASSPQGGSYEQYF.

CDR3 coding DNA: TGTGCCAGCAGTCAATCGACAGGGACCCAGCATTTT. Translation gives CASSQSTGTQHF. The chain is built from TRBV6-6 and TRBJ1-5, with TRBD1 matching over 7 bases. J gave up 11 bases and V 5 bases, and 6 bases lay outside the gene matches. Germline CDR1 reads MNHNY; CDR2 reads SVGAGI (reference sequence). The CDR3 is made up of 12 amino acids.

In its sample, this clone was seen many times. The chain is built from TRBV30 and TRBJ2-1, with D possibly matching TRBD2 (7 bases). The CDR3 is 15 residues long. Trimming shortened V by 2 bases and J by 3 bases, and 14 bases separated the two germline ends. In germline, CDR1 is GTSNPN, CDR2 SVGIG (reference sequence). The CDR3 DNA reads TGTGCCTGGAGTAAAGGGGGGGCGAACTACAATGAGCAGTTCTTC. Protein sequence: CAWSKGGANYNEQFF.

The chain couples TRBV5-6 to TRBJ2-5, with 9 bases matching TRBD2. CDR1 SGHDT and CDR2 YYEEEE come from the germline V gene. This CDR3 is 15 amino acids long. V lost 4 bases, J lost 1 base, and 5 bases stayed unmatched. The chain's CDR3 is CASSPAGGSQETQYF. CDR3 in DNA: TGTGCCAGCAGCCCGGCGGGAGGGAGCCAAGAGACCCAGTACTTC.

This clone was detected many times. This chain uses TRBV10-3 with TRBJ2-1, with a weak D call TRBD1 (6 bases). Deletions cut 5 bases from V and 7 bases from J, with 9 bases between. Germline assignment: CDR1 ENHRY and CDR2 SYGVKD. The CDR3 consists of 12 residues. The CDR3 spells CAISQGMNEQFF. CDR3 nucleotide sequence: TGTGCCATCAGTCAGGGGATGAATGAGCAGTTCTTC.

The V and J genes are TRBV19 and TRBJ2-3, with D possibly being TRBD1 (5 bases). CDR3 length: 15 residues. CDR1 and CDR2 (germline): LNHDA, SQIVND (reference sequence). The V end was cut by 6 bases, the J end by 2 bases, with 15 bases between. CDR3 residues: CASSRLGQTTDTQYF. In DNA form, the CDR3 reads TGTGCCAGTAGCCGGCTAGGACAAACCACAGATACGCAGTATTTT.

The CDR3 nucleotides are TGCAGTGCCCCGCGGAGTGGCGAGCAGTACTTC. Amino acids: CSAPRSGEQYF. This sequence joins TRBV20-1 and TRBJ2-7; D unclear. Trimming took 6 bases from V and 6 from J, leaving 12 bases between them. The CDR3 covers 11 residues. Per germline, CDR1 DFQATT and CDR2 SNEGSKA (reference sequence).